What follows describes a single TCR beta chain. Other DNA sequences in this specimen translate into the identical CDR3. CDR1 and CDR2 (germline): DFQATT, SNEGSKA (reference sequence). The CDR3 is 11 amino acids. The V end was cut by 5 bases, the J end by 1 base, with 6 bases between. The data originate from a study of shared T cell receptors in the human thymus. This table comes from immunoSEQ multiplex PCR, and its TCRdb copy is limited to in-frame clones, with some not included. In the table there are about 660,000 clones, about 89% of which are singletons. These data also formed part of another study, on human thymus T cells. Per that study: It was from resections taken during corrective heart surgery that the thymus tissue came. It looked as if thymic and blood repertoires used V and J genes in a biased way. Related research described strongly overlapping thymic repertoires in unrelated people.

This clonotype was obtained from a boy in the first two years of life with a congenital heart defect. Sequencing input: thymocytes. The chain uses TRBV20-1 and TRBJ2-7; D possibly corresponds to TRBD2 (6 bases). The CDR3 DNA is TGCAGTGCTCGGGGGTCCTACGAGCAGTACTTC. It is translated as CSARGSYEQYF.